The 10 T cell receptor beta chains presented below share a single source sample, sequenced in a study of blood T cell repertoires in COVID-19. Repertoires were generated with immunoSEQ multiplex PCR, while TCRdb's copy carries only in-frame clones and drops some. The sample holds over 150,000 clones; approximately 90% are singletons and the top ten take around 2%. Source material: PBMCs or T cells enriched from blood (not recorded which). These receptor sequences come from a young woman who had recovered from COVID-19.

The chain uses TRBV19 and TRBJ2-5, with D perhaps matching TRBD1 (5 bases). V lost 1 base and J lost 5, with 11 bases in between. The CDR3 covers 14 residues. The germline gives CDR1 LNHDA, CDR2 SQIVND (reference sequence). The CDR3 nucleotides are TGTGCCAGTAGTATAGGCGACAGTAGGGAGACCCAGTACTTC. This gives the protein CASSIGDSRETQYF.

V is TRBV19 and J is TRBJ2-2; 7 nucleotides line up with TRBD1. The germline gives CDR1 LNHDA, CDR2 SQIVND (reference sequence). The CDR3 is 12 residues long. The J segment lost 7 bases and the V segment lost 8 bases, leaving 4 bases of the junction unmatched. CDR3 in amino acids: CASRTGNGELFF. As DNA, the CDR3 is TGTGCCAGTCGGACAGGTAACGGGGAGCTGTTTTTT.

V and J are TRBV4-1 and TRBJ2-7; 9 bases agree with TRBD2. J gave up 3 bases and V 0 bases, and 6 bases lay outside the gene matches. CDR1 is MGHRA, CDR2 YSYEKL, per germline. This CDR3 contains 16 residues. This CDR3 is CASSQDLISGGYEQYF. Here the CDR3 DNA reads TGCGCCAGCAGCCAAGATCTCATTAGCGGGGGCTACGAGCAGTACTTC.

This clone was seen just once. The chain combines TRBV18 with TRBJ1-3; no firm D call. The CDR3 consists of 16 residues. V was clipped by 8 bases and J by 0 bases, with 17 bases between them. Germline V gene lookup returns CDR1 KGHSH and CDR2 LQKENI. CDR3 sequence reads: CASDPGTLLSGNTIYF. In DNA form, the CDR3 reads TGTGCCAGCGATCCCGGTACGCTCCTCTCTGGAAACACCATATATTTT.

The rearrangement uses TRBV7-8 and TRBJ1-3; a possible D gene is TRBD1 (5 bases). The CDR3 consists of 17 residues. CDR1 and CDR2 from the germline V gene are SGHVS and FQNEAQ. Trimming removed 6 bases from V and 0 bases from J, with 18 bases in between. As DNA, the CDR3 is TGTGCCAGCAGGAAACAAAAACAGGAAAGCTCTGGAAACACCATATATTTT. Its protein product is CASRKQKQESSGNTIYF.

This sequence joins TRBV4-2 and TRBJ2-1; 8 nucleotides agree with TRBD2. With 0 bases clipped from V and 8 bases from J, the junction kept 6 bases outside the gene matches. The CDR3 has 15 amino acids. Germline values: CDR1 LGHNA, CDR2 YNFKEQ. The CDR3 sequence is CASSQDPVGGDEQFF. The CDR3 coding sequence is TGTGCCAGCAGCCAAGATCCGGTCGGGGGGGATGAGCAGTTCTTC.

The chain is built from TRBV7-2 and TRBJ2-7, with 7 nucleotides matching TRBD2. The ends lost 4 bases at V and 4 bases at J; junction bases unmatched: 10. Germline loops: CDR1 SGHTA, CDR2 FQGNSA. This CDR3 is built from 15 residues. The DNA for the CDR3 is TGTGCCAGCAGCTCTACCGCCGGGCGGGGGTACGAGCAGTACTTC. Its protein product is CASSSTAGRGYEQYF.

The chain links TRBV15 to TRBJ2-7, with TRBD2 matching 8 bases. The V gene end was trimmed by 1 base and the J gene end by 0 bases; junction bases not matched to a gene: 2. This CDR3 comprises 15 residues. Germline values: CDR1 LNHNV, CDR2 YYDKDF (reference sequence). The CDR3 region is CATSRGSGSSYEQYF. In nucleotides, the CDR3 is TGTGCCACCAGCAGAGGAAGCGGGAGCTCCTACGAGCAGTACTTC. Looking up the rest from reference TRBV15 and TRBJ2-7 gives the full variable domain: DAMVIQNPRYQVTQFGKPVTLSCSQTLNHNVMYWYQQKSSQAPKLLFHYYDKDFNNEADTPDNFQSRRPNTSFCFLDIRSPGLGDTAMYLCATSRGSGSSYEQYFGPGTRLTVT.

This clone has just one count. In DNA, the CDR3 is TGTGCCAGCAGCGGGGACAGGGAAGATCAGCCCCAGCATTTT. Protein sequence: CASSGDREDQPQHF. The gene calls are TRBV6-6 and TRBJ1-5; 9 nucleotides align to TRBD1. Trimming cost V 6 bases and J 5 bases; bases outside gene matches: 5. The CDR3 runs to 14 residues. The germline CDR1 and CDR2 sequences are MNHNY and SVGAGI (reference sequence).

This clone was observed a few times. Other DNA variants within this sample encode the same CDR3. The chain has TRBV7-9 and TRBJ2-1; 11 bases are shared with TRBD2. Germline V gene data show CDR1 as SEHNR and CDR2 as FQNEAQ (reference sequence). V gave up 4 bases and J gave up 4 bases; unmatched junction bases: 3. The CDR3 runs 15 residues. DNA of the CDR3: TGTGCCAGCAGCTCAGGGACTAGCGGATACAATGAGCAGTTCTTC. This gives the protein CASSSGTSGYNEQFF.